The present T cell receptor beta chain was sequenced within a study of glioma-infiltrating T cells. Regarding the study as a whole: Non-neoplastic patients had below-expected tissue-blood divergence, while all gliomas exceeded expectation.

The iRepertoire nested amplicon-rescue multiplex PCR amplified TCR alpha and beta CDR3s from RNA. MiXCR, applied by TCRdb to the multiplex PCR reads, yields one record per CDR3 protein. Of about 130,000 distinct CDR3 sequences in the sample, roughly 23% were seen once. In germline, CDR1 is DFQATT, CDR2 SNEGSKA (reference sequence). Trimming stripped 5 bases from V and 1 base from J, with 21 bases between. The CDR3 covers 16 residues. This clonotype was counted ten times or more. Its antigen is unidentified. The TCR comes from a human donor with low-grade glioma or glioblastoma, undergoing nonglioma brain surgery, or in good health (not recorded which). Sequenced input: glioma tissue, nonneoplastic brain tissue, or PBMCs (not recorded which). This rearrangement joins TRBV20-1 to TRBJ2-7, with no clear D. The DNA for the CDR3 is TGCAGTGCTTCCCCCCCGACTGGCGGCCCGTCCTACGAGCAGTACTTC. Its translation is CSASPPTGGPSYEQYF.